These T cell receptor beta chains were read from a single sample in a study of T cell repertoires in aging, cancer and after chemotherapy. MiXCR, run by TCRdb on the multiplex PCR reads, gives a single entry per CDR3 protein. The sample lists approximately 2,000 distinct CDR3 sequences, roughly a quarter occurring once. Sequenced input: blood. Every receptor here comes from a human donor with a solid tumor. Both conserved end residues are part of each CDR3. The D gene is left open where the match is weak. Clone sizes are given selectively: once, few, many, or a class where the clone is expanded.

clone_size d_call j_call v_call cdr3_nt cdr3_aa
. TRBD1 TRBJ2-1 TRBV12-3/TRBV12-4 TGTGCCAGCAGGGGGGGACAGGGGGCCTACAATGAGCAGTTCTTC CASRGGQGAYNEQFF
. TRBD2 TRBJ2-5 TRBV20-1 TGCAGTGCTACCCCGCCGGTAGGACACCCGGGGGGGGTCCAAGAGACCCAGTACTTC CSATPPVGHPGGVQETQYF
medium-sized . TRBJ2-3 TRBV6-2/TRBV6-3 TGTGCCAGCAGTTACTCAGGAGGTAGCACAGATACGCAGTATTTT CASSYSGGSTDTQYF
. . TRBJ2-3 TRBV28 TGTGCCAGCAGTGGGCCCTCGGGCTACCCCACAGATACGCAGTATTTT CASSGPSGYPTDTQYF
few TRBD1 TRBJ1-1 TRBV15 TGTGCCACCAGCAGAGCCGGGACAGGGGTAACTGAAGCTTTCTTT CATSRAGTGVTEAFF
medium-sized . TRBJ1-1 TRBV6-2/TRBV6-3 TGTGCCAGCAGACAGAGCGGGACTTCTGAAGCTTTCTTT CASRQSGTSEAFF
. . TRBJ2-1 TRBV14 TGTGCCAGCAGCGAGGAGGCAGCCAACTACAATGAGCAGTTCTTC CASSEEAANYNEQFF
few . TRBJ2-7 TRBV12-3/TRBV12-4 TGTGCTAGTGGTTTGCGGACGTACGAGCAGTACTTC CASGLRTYEQYF
. . TRBJ2-1 TRBV7-2 TGTGCCAGCAGGGGGGGGGACAGCCAATACAATGAGCAGTTCTTC CASRGGDSQYNEQFF
few TRBD1 TRBJ2-5 TRBV12-3/TRBV12-4 TGTGCCAGCCAGACAGGGCCGCGAGAGACCCAGTACTTC CASQTGPRETQYF
. . TRBJ1-1 TRBV18 TGTGCCAGCTCACCACGTCAGGAATGGGGAAACACTGAAGCTTTCTTT CASSPRQEWGNTEAFF
medium-sized . TRBJ1-4 TRBV6-1 TGTGCCAGCCAATCCTCGACAGCCAACGATGAAAAACTGTTTTTT CASQSSTANDEKLFF
few . TRBJ2-3 TRBV7-2 TGTGCCAGCAGCTGGAACCCCAGCCGCACAGATACGCAGTATTTT CASSWNPSRTDTQYF
medium-sized . TRBJ2-5 TRBV27 TGTGCCAGCCGGCCCGCAGGATACCAAGAGACCCAGTACTTC CASRPAGYQETQYF
. . TRBJ1-2 TRBV19 TGTGCCAGTAGTATTCAGGGAGGACCTAACTATGGCTACACCTTC CASSIQGGPNYGYTF
medium-sized . TRBJ2-1 TRBV6-2/TRBV6-3 TGTGCCAGCAGTTACGGCCAGCCGGGTTACAATGAGCAGTTCTTC CASSYGQPGYNEQFF